The clone carrying this TCR beta chain was seen only a few times. What it binds is not known. Possible read error: a much larger clone is one base away. Germline CDR1 reads DFQATT; CDR2 reads SNEGSKA (reference sequence). The CDR3 is 16 amino acids. Template switching with 5'RACE generated the TCR cDNA and added a universal primer site and UMIs. TCRdb used MiXCR to reprocess the 5' RACE reads, holding one entry per CDR3 protein. The table includes about 360,000 distinct CDR3 sequences, around 6.4% detected once. The entry originates in a study of T cells after yellow fever vaccination. Study-wide results and caveats: Most primary-vaccination clones reappeared after the booster (approximately 95% CD4, about 90% CD8). The CD4 compartment and the CD8 compartment contained a small share of clonotypes in common. Abundant clonotypes from the bulk population could have been carried over as contaminants into FACS-sorted repertoires.

The starting material was PBMCs, obtained 5 days after the yellow fever booster vaccination. The chain couples TRBV20-1 to TRBJ2-3, with D uncertain. This receptor was obtained from a man aged 25-45 years who received the YFV17D yellow fever vaccine. This CDR3 reads CCARDPGGLGTDTQYF. The CDR3 DNA reads TGCTGTGCTAGAGACCCCGGTGGGCTTGGCACAGATACGCAGTATTTT.